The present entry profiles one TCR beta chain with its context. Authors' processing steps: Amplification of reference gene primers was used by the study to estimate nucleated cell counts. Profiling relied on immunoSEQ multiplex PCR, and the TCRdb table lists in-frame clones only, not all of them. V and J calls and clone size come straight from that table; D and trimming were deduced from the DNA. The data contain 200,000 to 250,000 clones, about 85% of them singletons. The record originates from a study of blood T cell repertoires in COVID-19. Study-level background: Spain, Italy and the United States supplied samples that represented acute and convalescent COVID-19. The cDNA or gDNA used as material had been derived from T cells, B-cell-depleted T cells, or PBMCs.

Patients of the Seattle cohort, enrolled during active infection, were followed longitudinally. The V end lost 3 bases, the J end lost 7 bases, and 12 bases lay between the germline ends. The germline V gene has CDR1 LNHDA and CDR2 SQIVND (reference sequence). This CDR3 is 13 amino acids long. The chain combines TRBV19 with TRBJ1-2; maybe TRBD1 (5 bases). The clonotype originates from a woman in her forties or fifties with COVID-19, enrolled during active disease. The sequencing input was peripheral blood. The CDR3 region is CASSINQGSGYTF. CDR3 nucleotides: TGTGCCAGTAGTATTAATCAGGGATCTGGCTACACCTTC. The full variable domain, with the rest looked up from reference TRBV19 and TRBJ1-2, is DGGITQSPKYLFRKEGQNVTLSCEQNLNHDAMYWYRQDPGQGLRLIYYSQIVNDFQKGDIAEGYSVSREKKESFPLTVTSAQKNPTAFYLCASSINQGSGYTFGSGTRLTVV.